This TCR beta chain was retrieved from a study of blood T cell repertoires in COVID-19. Study-wide background: Samples taken during acute and convalescent COVID-19 were collected in the United States, Italy and Spain. PBMCs, B-cell-depleted T cells, or T cells were the source of the cDNA or gDNA that made up the material.

Germline CDR1 reads SGHVS; CDR2 reads FQNEAQ. The CDR3 is 12 amino acids. The V gene end was trimmed by 5 bases and the J gene end by 8 bases; junction bases not matched to a gene: 5. In the original analysis: Reference gene primers were amplified, and this amplification served to estimate nucleated cell counts. Using immunoSEQ multiplex PCR, the repertoire was profiled, and TCRdb retains in-frame clones only, with some absent. That table gives V, J and clone size, and the DNA gave D and trimming. The top ten hold 3% of the sample, which has about 250,000 clones, about 85% seen once. The chain combines TRBV7-8 with TRBJ1-2, with 7 positions matching TRBD1. This clonotype originated in a man aged 18 to 30 with active or convalescent COVID-19. Sequenced sample: peripheral blood. The CDR3 sequence: CASSPNRGGYTF. The CDR3 nucleotides read TGTGCCAGCAGCCCGAACAGGGGAGGCTACACCTTC.